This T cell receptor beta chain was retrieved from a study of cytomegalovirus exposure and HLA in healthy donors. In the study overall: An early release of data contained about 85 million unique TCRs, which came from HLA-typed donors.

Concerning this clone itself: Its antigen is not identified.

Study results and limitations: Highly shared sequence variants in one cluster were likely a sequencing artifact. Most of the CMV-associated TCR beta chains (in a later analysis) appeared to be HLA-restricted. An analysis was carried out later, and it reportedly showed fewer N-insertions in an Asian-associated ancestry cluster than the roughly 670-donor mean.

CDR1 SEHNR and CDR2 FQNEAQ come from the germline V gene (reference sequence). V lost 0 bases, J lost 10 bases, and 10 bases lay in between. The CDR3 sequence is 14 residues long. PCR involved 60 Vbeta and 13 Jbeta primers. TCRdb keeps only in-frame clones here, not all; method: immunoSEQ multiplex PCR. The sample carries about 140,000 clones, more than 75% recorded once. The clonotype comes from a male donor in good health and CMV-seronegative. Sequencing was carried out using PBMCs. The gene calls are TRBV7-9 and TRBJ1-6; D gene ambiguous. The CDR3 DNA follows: TGTGCCAGCAGCTTAGCCAGGTTCGAATCACCCCTCCACTTT. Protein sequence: CASSLARFESPLHF. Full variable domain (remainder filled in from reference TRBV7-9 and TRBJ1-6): DTGVSQNPRHKITKRGQNVTFRCDPISEHNRLYWYRQTLGQGPEFLTYFQNEAQLEKSRLLSDRFSAERPKGSFSTLEIQRTEQGDSAMYLCASSLARFESPLHFGNGTRLTVT.